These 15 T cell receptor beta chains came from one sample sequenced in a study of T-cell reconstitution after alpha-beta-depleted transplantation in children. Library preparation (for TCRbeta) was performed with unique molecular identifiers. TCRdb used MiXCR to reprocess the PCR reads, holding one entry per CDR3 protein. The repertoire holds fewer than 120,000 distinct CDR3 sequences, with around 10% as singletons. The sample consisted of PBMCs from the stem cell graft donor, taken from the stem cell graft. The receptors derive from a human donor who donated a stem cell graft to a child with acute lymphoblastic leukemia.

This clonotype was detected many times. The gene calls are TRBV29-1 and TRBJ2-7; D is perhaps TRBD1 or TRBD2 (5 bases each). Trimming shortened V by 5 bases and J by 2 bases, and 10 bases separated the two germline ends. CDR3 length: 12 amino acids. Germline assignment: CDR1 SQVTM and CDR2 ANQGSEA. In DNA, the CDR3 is TGCAGCGTTTGGGAGACAGCCTACGAGCAGTACTTC. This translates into CSVWETAYEQYF.

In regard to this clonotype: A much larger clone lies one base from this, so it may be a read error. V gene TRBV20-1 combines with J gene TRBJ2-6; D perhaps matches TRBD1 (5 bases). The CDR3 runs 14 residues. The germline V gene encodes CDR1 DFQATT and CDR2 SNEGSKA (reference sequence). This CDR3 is CSARRDSGANGLTF. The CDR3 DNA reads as TGCAGTGCTAGAAGAGACTCTGGGGCCAACGGCCTGACTTTC.

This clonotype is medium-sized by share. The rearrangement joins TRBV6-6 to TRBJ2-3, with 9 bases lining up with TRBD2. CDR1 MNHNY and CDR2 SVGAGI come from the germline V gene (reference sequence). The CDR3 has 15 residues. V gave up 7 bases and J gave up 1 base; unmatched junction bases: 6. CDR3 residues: CASIAGLAGTDTQYF. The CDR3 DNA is TGTGCCAGCATCGCGGGACTAGCCGGCACAGATACGCAGTATTTT.

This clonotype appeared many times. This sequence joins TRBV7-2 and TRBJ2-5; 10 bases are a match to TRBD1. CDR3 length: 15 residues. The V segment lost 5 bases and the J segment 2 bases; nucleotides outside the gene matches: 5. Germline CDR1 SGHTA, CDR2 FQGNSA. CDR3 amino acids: CASSRPGQGQETQYF. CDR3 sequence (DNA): TGTGCCAGCAGCAGGCCGGGACAGGGGCAAGAGACCCAGTACTTC. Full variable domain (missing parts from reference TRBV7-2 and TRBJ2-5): GAGVSQSPSNKVTEKGKDVELRCDPISGHTALYWYRQSLGQGLEFLIYFQGNSAPDKSGLPSDRFSAERTGGSVSTLTIQRTQQEDSAVYLCASSRPGQGQETQYFGPGTRLLVL.

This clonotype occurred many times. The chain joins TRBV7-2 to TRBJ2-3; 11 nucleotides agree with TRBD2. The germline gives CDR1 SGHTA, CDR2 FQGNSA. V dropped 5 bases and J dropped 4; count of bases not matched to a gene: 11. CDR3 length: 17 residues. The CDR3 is CASSPALTSGGPDTQYF. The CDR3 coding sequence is TGTGCCAGCAGCCCTGCCCTCACTAGCGGGGGCCCAGATACGCAGTATTTT.

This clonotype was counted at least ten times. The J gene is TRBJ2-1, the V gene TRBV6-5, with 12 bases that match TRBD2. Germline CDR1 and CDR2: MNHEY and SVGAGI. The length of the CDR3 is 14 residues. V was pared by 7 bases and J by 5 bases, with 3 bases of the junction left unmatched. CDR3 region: CASKRLAGDNEQFF. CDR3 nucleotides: TGTGCCAGCAAAAGACTAGCGGGAGACAATGAGCAGTTCTTC.

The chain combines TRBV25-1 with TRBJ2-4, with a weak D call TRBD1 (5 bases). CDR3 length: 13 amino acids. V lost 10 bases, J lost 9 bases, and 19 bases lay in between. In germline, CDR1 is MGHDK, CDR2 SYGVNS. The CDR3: CAISPGIRGIQYF. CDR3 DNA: TGTGCCATCAGCCCAGGGATTCGCGGCATTCAGTACTTC.

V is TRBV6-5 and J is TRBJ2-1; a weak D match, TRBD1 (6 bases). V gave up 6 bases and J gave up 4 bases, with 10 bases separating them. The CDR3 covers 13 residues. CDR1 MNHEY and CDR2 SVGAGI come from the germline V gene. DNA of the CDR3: TGTGCCAGCAGAAGACAGGCGTACAATGAGCAGTTCTTC. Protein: CASRRQAYNEQFF.

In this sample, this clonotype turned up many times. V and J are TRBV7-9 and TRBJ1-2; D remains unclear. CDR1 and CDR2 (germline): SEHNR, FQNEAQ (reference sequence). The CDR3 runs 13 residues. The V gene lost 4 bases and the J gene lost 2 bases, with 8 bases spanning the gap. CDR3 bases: TGTGCCAGCAGCTCCGTCCGGAACTATGGCTACACCTTC. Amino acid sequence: CASSSVRNYGYTF.

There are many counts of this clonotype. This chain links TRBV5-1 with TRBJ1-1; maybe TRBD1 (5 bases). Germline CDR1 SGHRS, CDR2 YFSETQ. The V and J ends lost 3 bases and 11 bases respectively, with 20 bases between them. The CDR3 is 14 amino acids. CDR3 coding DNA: TGCGCCAGCAGCTCGCCGACAGTCCCCTTACGGGCTTTCTTT. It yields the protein CASSSPTVPLRAFF.

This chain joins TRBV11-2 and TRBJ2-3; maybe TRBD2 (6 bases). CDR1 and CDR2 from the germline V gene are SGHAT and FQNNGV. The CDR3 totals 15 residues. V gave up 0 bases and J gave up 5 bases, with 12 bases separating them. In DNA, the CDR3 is TGTGCCAGCAGCTTAGAGGCGGGGTTGGGAGATACGCAGTATTTT. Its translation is CASSLEAGLGDTQYF.

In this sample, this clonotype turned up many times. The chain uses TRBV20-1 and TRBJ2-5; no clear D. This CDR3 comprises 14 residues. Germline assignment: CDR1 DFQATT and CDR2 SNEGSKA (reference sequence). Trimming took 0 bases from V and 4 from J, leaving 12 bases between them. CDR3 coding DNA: TGCAGTGCTAGAGATGGCAGTCCCCCAGAGACCCAGTACTTC. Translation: CSARDGSPPETQYF.

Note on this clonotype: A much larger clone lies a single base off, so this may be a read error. DNA for the CDR3: TGCGCCAGCAGCTTGGCCGAGACAGACCTCTATGGCGACACCTTC. Protein product: CASSLAETDLYGDTF. The chain employs TRBV5-1 and TRBJ1-2; tentatively, D is TRBD1 (5 bases). The CDR3 sequence is 15 residues long. Germline CDR1 reads SGHRS; CDR2 reads YFSETQ.

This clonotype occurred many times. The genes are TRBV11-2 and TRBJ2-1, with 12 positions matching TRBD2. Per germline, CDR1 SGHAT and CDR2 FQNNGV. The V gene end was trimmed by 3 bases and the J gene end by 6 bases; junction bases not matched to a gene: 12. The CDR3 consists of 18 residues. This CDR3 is CASSFRLAGARTGNEQFF. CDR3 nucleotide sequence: TGTGCCAGCAGCTTTCGACTAGCGGGAGCACGGACAGGCAATGAGCAGTTCTTC.

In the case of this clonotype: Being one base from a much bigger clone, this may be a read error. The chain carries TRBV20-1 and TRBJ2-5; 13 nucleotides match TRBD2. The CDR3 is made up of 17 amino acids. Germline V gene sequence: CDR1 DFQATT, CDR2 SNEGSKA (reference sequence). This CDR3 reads CCARGQLAGGPKETQYF. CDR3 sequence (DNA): TGCTGTGCTAGAGGACAACTAGCGGGAGGGCCAAAAGAGACCCAGTACTTC.